This paragraph reports one T cell receptor (beta chain). This record belongs to a study of technical replicates of blood from a few donors. The CDR3 contains 13 residues. The ends were cut back, 0 bases at V and 8 bases at J, with 11 bases in the middle. The germline V gene has CDR1 MRHNA and CDR2 SNTAGT. Assay used: immunoSEQ multiplex PCR; TCRdb lists only in-frame clones, some missing. The sample holds some 68,000 clones; 80% to 95% are singletons and the top ten take roughly 0.36%. The chain carries TRBV6-4 and TRBJ2-7, with a tentative D call TRBD1 (6 bases). The sequence derives from a human donor in good health. Sequenced input: T cells isolated from PBMCs. The CDR3 here is CASSDSTGGKQYF. The CDR3 bases are TGTGCCAGCAGTGACTCGACAGGCGGAAAGCAGTACTTC.